The clone carrying this T cell receptor beta chain has just a few counts. The antigen is not known. Alongside a J-beta primer mix, a sample-barcoded 5' primer served in a second PCR lasting roughly 7 to 12 cycles. From the 5' RACE reads, TCRdb called clonotypes with MiXCR, one entry per CDR3 protein. The sample consists of roughly 800,000 distinct CDR3 sequences, around half of them appearing once. This entry comes from a study of blood T cells in healthy people across ages. The CDR3 consists of 16 residues. Germline V gene lookup returns CDR1 DFQATT and CDR2 SNEGSKA (reference sequence). Isolation yielded PBMCs, at least 7 million per sample, in every case. Overall study results and limits: Diversity was estimated from one million T cells, and these estimates were considered underestimates.

The chain carries TRBV20-1 and TRBJ2-4; 13 bases are a match to TRBD2. The J call may be wrong; the DNA end is better matched by TRBJ2-7. This TCR was recovered from a man older than 75 in good health. The sample comprised blood. The CDR3 nucleotides read TGCAGTGCTAGAGATGCACTAGCGGGAGGGATCAACGAGCAGTACTTC. Translating gives CSARDALAGGINEQYF.